This record looks at one T cell receptor beta chain sequence and its context. Its antigen remains undetermined. Base qualities are missing; no much larger clone stands one base away. In Seattle, one collaborating source enrolled patients while the infection was active and tracked those patients longitudinally over the course of disease. The collaborating institutions used their own protocols to collect whole blood in K2EDTA tubes. For TCRbeta analysis, collaborator samples were shipped as frozen whole blood, as isolated PBMCs, or as DNA extracted from either sample type. The sample originates from a study of blood T cell repertoires in COVID-19 (dated by TCRdb to the early 2020s). Notes on the research overall: Samples from collaborators originated in the United States, Italy and Spain and spanned both the acute and convalescent phases of COVID-19. The prospective study material was composed of cDNA or gDNA derived from T cells, B-cell-depleted T cells, or PBMCs. The dataset comprised deeply sampled blood TCRbeta repertoires from subjects exposed to, actively infected with, or recovered from COVID-19. A freely available public database, intended as a resource for researchers studying the immune response to SARS-CoV-2, is where the repertoires were released. The samples were drawn from the first 160 participants of the ongoing ImmuneRACE study and from about 1,200 subjects provided by 6 global collaborators. The sample metadata nearly always contained a de-identified subject ID, COVID-19 status, age in years and sex. HLA class I and class II types, where available, came from metadata supplied by the sample provider rather than from assay-based typing.

From its cysteine to its phenylalanine, the CDR3 spans 19 amino acids. Only the CDR3 part of the read is kept: 57 bases, read in frame from the first base. Per the germline V gene, MNHNS is the CDR1 and SASEGT is the CDR2. V is cut back by 4 bases and J by 2 bases, with 15 bases in the junction unmatched. TCRbeta CDR3 regions were amplified from genomic DNA using the immunoSEQ Assay, a bias-controlled multiplex PCR. The original pipeline was this. The number of nucleated cells in each sample was estimated from the amplification of reference gene primers within the assay. To quantify the absolute abundance of each unique TCRbeta CDR3 rearrangement, sequence reads were collapsed and filtered. For each sample, productive Simpson clonality was calculated as the square root of Simpson's diversity index across productive rearrangements. TCRdb took this table from immuneACCESS and kept in-frame rearrangements with V and J called. Such tables lack part of the clones; where checked against another copy, unresolved V genes explain under half of the gap, and the rest is unexplained. V and J calls plus clone size are reproduced from that table; the DNA served to infer D and trimming. The sample table lists about 300,000 clones, approximately 93% of them with a count of one. The ten largest clones represent 2% to 2.5% of the sample.

General conclusions and limits of the study: The quantity of clinical and demographic metadata differed by source and by participant and was supplied without curation.

Source material: peripheral blood. Recombination connected TRBV6-1 to TRBJ1-5, with 9 central nucleotides matching TRBD1. The sequence came from a woman in her 30s with COVID-19, enrolled during active disease. This receptor carries the CDR3 CASSVLVPGQGRGNQPQHF. Read as DNA, the sequence is TGTGCCAGCAGTGTATTAGTCCCGGGACAGGGACGGGGCAATCAGCCCCAGCATTTT.